The next 27 T cell receptor beta chains were all read from a single sample in a study of monozygotic twins with inflammatory bowel disease. TCRdb reworked the 5' RACE reads into one entry per CDR3 protein, no DNA. The specimen's table records over 150,000 distinct CDR3 sequences. The sequenced sample was blood. All receptors come from a human donor with ulcerative colitis or Crohn's disease, or a healthy co-twin of an affected twin (not recorded which).

This chain uses TRBV5-1 with TRBJ2-3. Germline V gene data show CDR1 as SGHRS and CDR2 as YFSETQ. The CDR3 contains 14 residues. CDR3 sequence: CASSPQADTDTQYF.

The chain employs TRBV5-1 and TRBJ2-7; without DNA, the TCRdb call of TRBD2 cannot be checked. The CDR3 loop spans 17 amino acids. The germline V gene has CDR1 SGHRS and CDR2 YFSETQ. The CDR3 protein is CASSLGLAVPSSYEQYF.

The chain recombines TRBV7-9 with TRBJ2-1; TCRdb outputs TRBD1, but without DNA this stays unchecked. This CDR3 has 12 residues. CDR1 SEHNR and CDR2 FQNEAQ come from the germline V gene (reference sequence). The CDR3: CASSLATPEQFF.

The V call is TRBV7-9, the J call TRBJ2-1. Looked up from germline, CDR1 is SEHNR and CDR2 is FQNEAQ (reference sequence). The CDR3 spans 15 residues. CDR3: CASRPSGSSYNEQFF.

The chain combines TRBV30 with TRBJ1-1; checking the TCRdb D call of TRBD1 is not possible without DNA. CDR1 and CDR2 from the germline V gene are GTSNPN and SVGIG (reference sequence). The CDR3 consists of 13 residues. This CDR3 reads CAWTGTGYRRAFF. Full variable domain (outside the CDR3, taken from reference TRBV30 and TRBJ1-1): SQTIHQWPATLVQPVGSPLSLECTVEGTSNPNLYWYRQAAGRGLQLLFYSVGIGQISSEVPQNLSASRPQDRQFILSSKKLLLSDSGFYLCAWTGTGYRRAFFGQGTRLTVV.

The chain couples TRBV6-5 to TRBJ1-2; TCRdb outputs TRBD1, but without DNA this stays unchecked. The V gene's germline CDR1 is MNHEY and CDR2 SVGAGI. CDR3 size: 16 residues. CDR3 protein: CASSYQTGIANYGYTF.

The V call is TRBV5-4, the J call TRBJ2-1; TCRdb indicates TRBD2, and absent DNA this call remains unverified. There are 13 residues in the CDR3. The germline V gene has CDR1 SGHNT and CDR2 YYREEE (reference sequence). The chain's CDR3 is CASSFGTGHEQFF. Looking up the rest from reference TRBV5-4 and TRBJ2-1 gives the full variable domain: ETGVTQSPTHLIKTRGQQVTLRCSSQSGHNTVSWYQQALGQGPQFIFQYYREEENGRGNFPPRFSGLQFPNYSSELNVNALELDDSALYLCASSFGTGHEQFFGPGTRLTVL.

The rearrangement links TRBV29-1 to TRBJ2-1; the TCRdb call, TRBD1, lacks DNA for checking. The CDR3 has 15 residues. Germline assignment: CDR1 SQVTM and CDR2 ANQGSEA. This CDR3 reads CSVELGRTGDDEQFF.

The gene calls are TRBV7-2 and TRBJ2-1; as DNA is missing, the TRBD2 call by TCRdb cannot be tested. The germline V gene has CDR1 SGHTA and CDR2 FQGNSA. The CDR3 is 15 residues long. CDR3 loop: CASSFTSGEYNEQFF.

The chain links TRBV28 to TRBJ2-7; TCRdb reports TRBD1, a call that lacks DNA to check it against. Germline V gives CDR1 MDHEN, CDR2 SYDVKM. The CDR3 totals 13 residues. The CDR3 loop is CASSYGTAYEQYF.

The chain employs TRBV6-1 and TRBJ1-2; TCRdb gives TRBD1 as the D gene, but with no DNA this cannot be confirmed. Germline V gene sequence: CDR1 MNHNS, CDR2 SASEGT. The CDR3 is 13 amino acids. The CDR3 sequence: CASNPDRLYGYTF.

J is TRBJ2-7 and V is TRBV3-1; as DNA is missing, the TRBD2 call by TCRdb cannot be tested. The germline V gene encodes CDR1 LGHDT and CDR2 YNNKEL (reference sequence). This CDR3 region has 14 residues. CDR3: CASSLTSVSYEQYF.

The chain uses TRBV4-3 and TRBJ2-7; checking the TCRdb D call of TRBD1 is not possible without DNA. This CDR3 spans 16 amino acids. From germline, CDR1 is LGHNA and CDR2 YSLEER. The CDR3: CASSHASGTGSYEQYF.

The chain couples TRBV11-2 to TRBJ1-1. Looked up from germline, CDR1 is SGHAT and CDR2 is FQNNGV. The CDR3 has 13 amino acids. The CDR3 sequence: CASSVVVSTEAFF.

The chain has TRBV18 and TRBJ2-3; without DNA, the TCRdb call of TRBD1 cannot be checked. This CDR3 region has 17 residues. The germline gives CDR1 KGHSH, CDR2 LQKENI. The CDR3 region is CASSSSPTGPSTDTQYF. The variable domain in full, with the rest retrieved from reference TRBV18 and TRBJ2-3, is NAGVMQNPRHLVRRRGQEARLRCSPMKGHSHVYWYRQLPEEGLKFMVYLQKENIIDESGMPKERFSAEFPKEGPSILRIQQVVRGDSAAYFCASSSSPTGPSTDTQYFGPGTRLTVL.

The chain recombines TRBV24-1 with TRBJ2-2. The CDR3 totals 13 residues. Germline CDR1 and CDR2: KGHDR and SFDVKD. CDR3 sequence reads: CATSAVAAGELFF.

The rearrangement links TRBV30 to TRBJ1-1; TCRdb calls TRBD1, which cannot be checked without DNA. The V gene's germline CDR1 is GTSNPN and CDR2 SVGIG (reference sequence). The CDR3 totals 13 residues. The CDR3 is CAWSTGLGTEAFF.

The chain combines TRBV9 with TRBJ2-1; TCRdb picks TRBD2, but there is no DNA to check that call. Germline loops: CDR1 SGDLS, CDR2 YYNGEE. The CDR3 length is 16 residues. The CDR3 loop reads CASSDGGAGGYNEQFF.

The chain carries TRBV12-3 or TRBV12-4 and TRBJ2-3; TCRdb's D call of TRBD1 is untestable without DNA. The CDR3 length is 18 residues. The CDR3 spells CASGFSLGAVQKTDTQYF.

The CDR3 sequence is CSALGTGEETQYF. The chain is built from TRBV20-1 and TRBJ2-5; TCRdb's assignment of TRBD2 cannot be checked, as there is no DNA. The length of the CDR3 is 13 residues. Per the germline V gene, CDR1 is DFQATT and CDR2 is SNEGSKA (reference sequence).

The chain uses TRBV20-1 and TRBJ2-3; as DNA is missing, the TRBD1 call by TCRdb cannot be tested. The CDR3 has 12 residues. CDR1 is DFQATT, CDR2 SNEGSKA, per germline (reference sequence). The CDR3 reads CSAGQLTDTQYF.

The chain carries TRBV6-1 and TRBJ2-7; TCRdb's D gene call, TRBD1, goes unchecked for lack of DNA. The germline V gene encodes CDR1 MNHNS and CDR2 SASEGT. This CDR3 is 14 amino acids long. The CDR3 spells CASSATASSYEQYF.

J is TRBJ2-1 and V is TRBV11-3; TCRdb proposes TRBD2, but this gene call is untestable without DNA. Germline V lookup: CDR1 SGHNT, CDR2 YENEEA. The CDR3 is made up of 16 amino acids. This CDR3 is CASSLGSGYSYNEQFF.

The genes are TRBV5-1 and TRBJ2-5; lacking DNA, the TRBD1 call made by TCRdb goes unchecked. The CDR3 runs to 13 residues. Germline values: CDR1 SGHRS, CDR2 YFSETQ. This chain's CDR3 is CASSLETPGAQYF.

The chain combines TRBV10-3 with TRBJ1-6; no DNA is available, so the TRBD1 call from TCRdb remains unchecked. This CDR3 contains 14 residues. Germline CDR1 ENHRY, CDR2 SYGVKD. CDR3 in amino acids: CAISERGPESPLHF.

The chain joins TRBV7-8 to TRBJ2-7; TCRdb selects TRBD1, and the lack of DNA leaves this call unchecked. The germline gives CDR1 SGHVS, CDR2 FQNEAQ. The CDR3 length is 14 residues. The CDR3 loop reads CASSPLDVAYEQYF.

The J gene is TRBJ1-1, the V gene TRBV5-1. CDR1 and CDR2 from the germline V gene are SGHRS and YFSETQ. The length of the CDR3 is 14 residues. CDR3 in amino acids: CASSWDSIWTEAFF.